The clone carrying this TCR beta chain has just a few counts. Its antigen is undetermined. This sample is drawn from a study of T cell repertoires in cytomegalovirus infection. Across the study: Epitope selection comprised recently identified HLA-C-restricted CMV epitopes and well-studied HLA-B-restricted CMV epitopes. Public TCR beta signatures provided an indication of both CMV infection and a matching HLA type.

TCRdb passed the reads through MiXCR, listing each CDR3 protein once. The sample carries around 340,000 distinct CDR3 sequences, almost 30% recorded once. V lost 6 bases and J lost 6, with 15 bases in between. There are 14 residues in the CDR3. V usage is TRBV12-3 or TRBV12-4 and J usage is TRBJ2-1, with D possibly being TRBD1 (5 bases). This material consisted of cultured PBMCs, taken from culture after CMV antigen stimulation. The sequence came from a human donor in good health (CMV status not recorded). Some clones in this sample may be carry-over from other donors' samples. As DNA, the CDR3 is TGTGCCAGCAGCCCTGGGGCTGCCTCCAATGAGCAGTTCTTC. The encoded protein is CASSPGAASNEQFF.